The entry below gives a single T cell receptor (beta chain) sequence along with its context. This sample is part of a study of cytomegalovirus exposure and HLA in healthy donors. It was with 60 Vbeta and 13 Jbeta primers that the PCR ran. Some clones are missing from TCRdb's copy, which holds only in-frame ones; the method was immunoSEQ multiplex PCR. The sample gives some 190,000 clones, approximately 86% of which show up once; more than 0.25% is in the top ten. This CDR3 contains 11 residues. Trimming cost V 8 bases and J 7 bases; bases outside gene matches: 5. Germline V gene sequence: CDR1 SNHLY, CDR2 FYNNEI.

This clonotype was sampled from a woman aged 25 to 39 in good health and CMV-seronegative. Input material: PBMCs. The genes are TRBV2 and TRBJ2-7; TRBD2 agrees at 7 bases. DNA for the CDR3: TGTGCCAGCTCGCGGGGGTGGGAGCAGTACTTC. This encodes CASSRGWEQYF. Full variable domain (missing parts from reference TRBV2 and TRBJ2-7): EPEVTQTPSHQVTQMGQEVILRCVPISNHLYFYWYRQILGQKVEFLVSFYNNEISEKSEIFDDQFSVERPDGSNFTLKIRSTKLEDSAMYFCASSRGWEQYFGPGTRLTVT.